Given below is one T cell receptor (beta chain) in context. This entry belongs to a study of technical replicates of blood from several donors. This CDR3 region has 11 residues. The ends were cut back, 7 bases at V and 8 bases at J, with 12 bases in the middle. CDR1 is SQVTM, CDR2 ANQGSEA, per germline. Clones were read by immunoSEQ multiplex PCR, and TCRdb kept only the in-frame ones, dropping some. The sample has approximately 65,000 clones, more than 85% seen once. The chain recombines TRBV29-1 with TRBJ2-1; D is possibly TRBD1 (6 bases). This receptor was taken from a human donor in good health. Some clones in this sample may be carry-over from other donors' samples. Material for sequencing was PBMCs. As DNA, the CDR3 is TGCAGCGGTACAGGGTTGTATGAGCAGTTCTTC. This codes for CSGTGLYEQFF.